What follows are 13 T cell receptor beta chains derived from one specimen sequenced in a study of T cells in Graves' hyperthyroidism and ophthalmopathy. Amplification of TCR beta CDR3 regions was performed using RNA transcripts as template. TCR CDR3 regions were first amplified by RT-PCR with HTBI primers. TCRdb independently ran MiXCR on the multiplex PCR reads; one entry per CDR3 protein. The sample holds roughly 800,000 distinct CDR3 sequences, around 38% seen once. The sequencing input was blood. The receptors stem from a man between 18 and 29 years old with Graves' hyperthyroidism.

J is TRBJ2-5 and V is TRBV24-1; D is perhaps TRBD2 (6 bases). V shed 9 bases and J shed 5 bases, with 15 bases lying between them. The CDR3 is 13 residues long. Germline CDR1 reads KGHDR; CDR2 reads SFDVKD. The CDR3 loop reads CATGRDFWETQYF. As DNA, the CDR3 is TGTGCCACCGGACGGGACTTTTGGGAGACCCAGTACTTC.

The V and J genes are TRBV6-6 and TRBJ1-4, with 8 bases matching TRBD1. The CDR3 extends over 15 amino acids. V trimming: 5 bases; J trimming: 3 bases; junction bases outside the gene matches: 5. In germline, CDR1 is MNHNY, CDR2 SVGAGI (reference sequence). CDR3 coding DNA: TGTGCCAGCAGTGAGGGGACAGGACCTAATGAAAAACTGTTTTTT. Its protein is CASSEGTGPNEKLFF.

This clonotype was counted between two and nine times. V and J are TRBV7-8 and TRBJ1-2; D may be TRBD1 (6 bases). CDR1 SGHVS and CDR2 FQNEAQ come from the germline V gene. Trimming took off 0 bases at V and 3 bases at J, with 23 bases between the two ends. The CDR3 consists of 19 residues. CDR3 amino acids: CASSLAGPYRVGVDYGYTF. The CDR3 nucleotides are TGTGCCAGCAGCTTAGCGGGCCCTTACAGGGTAGGGGTGGACTATGGCTACACCTTC.

The gene calls are TRBV12-5 and TRBJ1-1; D might be TRBD1 (6 bases). Germline V gives CDR1 LGHNT, CDR2 FRNRAP. The CDR3 spans 13 residues. Trimming removed 6 bases from V and 4 bases from J, with 12 bases in between. CDR3 bases: TGTGCTAGTGGGAACAGGGCTTCCACTGAAGCTTTCTTT. This codes for CASGNRASTEAFF.

This clonotype was observed once. Here the CDR3 DNA reads TGTGCCAGCAATGCGGACAAGCATGTCTATGGCTACACCTTC. It encodes CASNADKHVYGYTF. This chain joins TRBV2 and TRBJ1-2, with a possible D match to TRBD1 (5 bases). The CDR3 covers 14 residues. Germline CDR1 SNHLY, CDR2 FYNNEI. Trimming removed 7 bases from V and 4 bases from J, with 16 bases in between.

This clonotype appeared a few times. The chain carries TRBV12-3 or TRBV12-4 and TRBJ1-1; TRBD1 is a possible D gene (5 bases). V was clipped by 4 bases and J by 9 bases, with 15 bases between them. The CDR3 runs to 13 residues. The CDR3 nucleotides read TGTGCCAGCAGTTCCCCGGACACCTCCAAAGCTTTCTTT. This translates into CASSSPDTSKAFF.

This sequence joins TRBV12-3 or TRBV12-4 and TRBJ2-5; perhaps TRBD1 as D (5 bases). There are 12 residues in the CDR3. V dropped 11 bases and J dropped 7 bases, with 17 bases sitting between them. CDR3 residues: CAGNGALGTQYF. CDR3 bases: TGTGCCGGCAATGGGGCCTTGGGGACCCAGTACTTC.

This chain connects TRBV6-6 to TRBJ2-2, with TRBD1 matching over 10 bases. The CDR3 is made up of 15 amino acids. Trimming at V came to 5 bases and at J to 7 bases, leaving 7 bases not matched to a gene. CDR1 is MNHNY, CDR2 SVGAGI, per germline (reference sequence). In nucleotides, the CDR3 is TGTGCCAGCAGTCCCGGCGGGACAGGGGTCGGGGAGCTGTTTTTT. Its protein is CASSPGGTGVGELFF.

At least ten counts were recorded for this clonotype. This chain uses TRBV25-1 with TRBJ1-5, with D uncertain. The CDR3 totals 14 residues. The germline V and J ends were trimmed by 0 bases and 4 bases, with 7 bases remaining between them. The V gene's germline CDR1 is MGHDK and CDR2 SYGVNS. The CDR3 coding sequence is TGTGCCAGCAGTGAATATGGGCTAAATCAGCCCCAGCATTTT. Translation: CASSEYGLNQPQHF. Combining the CDR3 with reference TRBV25-1 and TRBJ1-5 gives the whole variable domain EADIYQTPRYLVIGTGKKITLECSQTMGHDKMYWYQQDPGMELHLIHYSYGVNSTEKGDLSSESTVSRIRTEHFPLTLESARPSHTSQYLCASSEYGLNQPQHFGDGTRLSIL.

V and J are TRBV2 and TRBJ2-7; D gene uncertain. V was trimmed by 8 bases and J by 5 bases, leaving 10 bases between them. CDR3 length equals 11 residues. Germline CDR1 reads SNHLY; CDR2 reads FYNNEI. The CDR3 protein is CASSSIDEQYF. In DNA, the CDR3 is TGTGCCAGCTCCTCGATCGACGAGCAGTACTTC.

The table lists this clonotype with many counts. J is TRBJ1-4 and V is TRBV7-3; D is uncertain. Germline assignment: CDR1 SGHTA and CDR2 FQGTGA. The V and J ends lost 5 bases and 7 bases respectively, with 17 bases between them. The length of the CDR3 is 15 residues. The CDR3 region has the DNA TGTGCCAGCAGCCCAACGGGGTCCCGAGGTGAAAAACTGTTTTTT. This codes for CASSPTGSRGEKLFF.

Only one count was recorded for this clonotype. One base away lies a much larger clone, so this may be a sequencing read error. This sequence joins TRBV15 and TRBJ1-1; TRBD1 is a possible D gene (6 bases). The V gene's germline CDR1 is LNHNV and CDR2 YYDKDF (reference sequence). The CDR3 spans 18 residues. The CDR3 loop reads CVTSTSGVWGRRDTEAFF. DNA of the CDR3: TGTGTCACCAGCACCTCAGGGGTGTGGGGCAGGCGGGACACTGAAGCTTTCTTT.

The CDR3 is CASRKGTGSGNTIYF. The DNA of the CDR3 is TGTGCCAGCAGGAAAGGGACAGGCTCTGGAAACACCATATATTTT. This chain connects TRBV10-3 to TRBJ1-3; 8 bases map to TRBD1. Germline-derived CDR1 and CDR2 are ENHRY and SYGVKD. The V gene end was trimmed by 10 bases and the J gene end by 0 bases; junction bases not matched to a gene: 8. This CDR3 comprises 15 residues.